One sample yielded the 20 T cell receptor beta chains listed below, sequenced in a study of T cells in Graves' hyperthyroidism and ophthalmopathy. Regions amplified from RNA transcripts were the TCR beta CDR3 regions. TCR CDR3 underwent first-round RT-PCR with the HTBI primer set. TCRdb passed the multiplex PCR reads through MiXCR, listing each CDR3 protein once. The sample yields some 440,000 distinct CDR3 sequences, 15% to 18% seen once. The sequenced material came from blood. Every receptor here comes from a woman between 18 and 30 years old with Graves' hyperthyroidism.

J is TRBJ2-1 and V is TRBV6-2 or TRBV6-3; weak D call: TRBD2 (6 bases). Trimming shortened V by 0 bases and J by 8 bases, and 23 bases separated the two germline ends. The germline gives CDR1 MNHEY, CDR2 SVGEGT. This CDR3 comprises 18 residues. CDR3 in DNA: TGTGCCAGCAGTTACTCAAGTTCGGCGGAGACCCCGGGGGATGAGCAGTTCTTC. Encoded protein: CASSYSSSAETPGDEQFF.

This clonotype was seen a handful of times. The chain recombines TRBV7-2 with TRBJ1-5; D unclear. Germline loops: CDR1 SGHTA, CDR2 FQGNSA. The CDR3 consists of 15 residues. Deletions cut 2 bases from V and 0 bases from J, with 8 bases between. DNA of the CDR3: TGTGCCAGCAGCTTACGGGCGGTTAGCAATCAGCCCCAGCATTTT. Translated: CASSLRAVSNQPQHF.

This clonotype was seen ten or more times. The J gene is TRBJ1-4, the V gene TRBV2; 7 positions agree with TRBD1. Per germline, CDR1 SNHLY and CDR2 FYNNEI. This CDR3 spans 18 amino acids. Germline trimming cut 8 bases from V and 3 bases from J; bases unmatched to any gene: 18. Written as DNA, the CDR3 is TGTGCCAGCCACCAGGGGGACAGCTCATCACCGTCTAATGAAAAACTGTTTTTT. Translated: CASHQGDSSSPSNEKLFF.

The sample holds many counts of this clonotype. This chain connects TRBV20-1 to TRBJ1-5; a weak D match, TRBD1 (5 bases). Trimming left V 6 bases short and J 3 bases short, with 12 bases between. The CDR3 length is 13 residues. The germline gives CDR1 DFQATT, CDR2 SNEGSKA (reference sequence). CDR3: CSARRGPNQPQHF. Written as DNA, the CDR3 is TGCAGTGCCCGGAGGGGACCCAATCAGCCCCAGCATTTT.

This clonotype has a handful of counts. The chain uses TRBV3-1 and TRBJ2-1, with 9 positions matching TRBD2. The CDR3 sequence is 16 residues long. Germline CDR1 LGHDT, CDR2 YNNKEL (reference sequence). With 4 bases clipped from V and 7 bases from J, the junction kept 11 bases outside the gene matches. CDR3: CASSPRAGAGGNEQFF. In DNA, the CDR3 is TGTGCCAGCAGCCCCAGAGCGGGGGCGGGGGGGAATGAGCAGTTCTTC.

This clonotype was counted many times. This chain uses TRBV7-2 with TRBJ1-2; 7 bases fit TRBD1. The junction had 13 bases not matched to a gene; V was cut back by 5 bases and J by 4 bases. This CDR3 region has 16 residues. Germline V CDR1 and CDR2: SGHTA, FQGNSA. In DNA, the CDR3 is TGTGCCAGCAGCGTACCCGGGACAGAGACGACCTATGGCTACACCTTC. It codes for CASSVPGTETTYGYTF.

This clonotype was seen many times. This chain joins TRBV5-1 and TRBJ1-5; D may be TRBD1 (5 bases). Germline assignment: CDR1 SGHRS and CDR2 YFSETQ. This CDR3 spans 15 amino acids. With 4 bases removed from V and 2 bases from J, the gap between germline ends came to 13 bases. The CDR3 DNA reads TGCGCCAGCAGCGCTGACAGTAATGGCAATCAGCCCCAGCATTTT. Amino acids: CASSADSNGNQPQHF. Full variable domain (outside the CDR3, taken from reference TRBV5-1 and TRBJ1-5): KAGVTQTPRYLIKTRGQQVTLSCSPISGHRSVSWYQQTPGQGLQFLFEYFSETQRNKGNFPGRFSGRQFSNSRSEMNVSTLELGDSALYLCASSADSNGNQPQHFGDGTRLSIL.

The table lists this clonotype with many counts. The chain is built from TRBV7-8 and TRBJ2-7, with 7 positions matching TRBD2. Germline values: CDR1 SGHVS, CDR2 FQNEAQ. The CDR3 spans 14 residues. The J segment lost 2 bases and the V segment lost 5 bases, leaving 6 bases of the junction unmatched. The CDR3 region has the DNA TGTGCCAGCAGCCCTAGCGGAATAACCTACGAGCAGTACTTC. Its translation: CASSPSGITYEQYF.

The chain joins TRBV6-1 to TRBJ2-7; D ambiguous. V was shortened by 0 bases and J by 2 bases, with 8 bases between the two germline ends. The CDR3 covers 14 residues. The germline V gene encodes CDR1 MNHNS and CDR2 SASEGT. CDR3 in DNA: TGTGCCAGCAGTGAAGCAGGTTCAACCTACGAGCAGTACTTC. Translating it yields CASSEAGSTYEQYF.

This clonotype was recorded at least ten times. The CDR3: CSASGLAGTGELFF. DNA of the CDR3: TGCAGTGCTTCGGGACTAGCGGGGACCGGGGAGCTGTTTTTT. The rearrangement links TRBV20-1 to TRBJ2-2; 13 bases align to TRBD2. Germline values: CDR1 DFQATT, CDR2 SNEGSKA (reference sequence). The CDR3 has 14 amino acids. After removal of 5 bases from V and 5 bases from J, the junction contained 2 bases not matched to a gene.

This chain links TRBV5-5 with TRBJ2-6; no clear D. The CDR3 has 14 residues. V was clipped by 0 bases and J by 9 bases, with 10 bases between them. Germline CDR1 reads SGHKS; CDR2 reads YYEKEE (reference sequence). The CDR3 protein is CASSLEPPGNVLTF. The DNA for the CDR3 is TGTGCCAGCAGCTTGGAGCCCCCGGGCAACGTCCTGACTTTC.

This clonotype was seen many times. The chain combines TRBV20-1 with TRBJ2-7; possibly TRBD1 for D (5 bases). Germline-derived CDR1 and CDR2 are DFQATT and SNEGSKA (reference sequence). The CDR3 length is 13 residues. Trimming took off 0 bases at V and 3 bases at J, with 9 bases between the two ends. Here the CDR3 DNA reads TGCAGTGCTAGAGAAAACAGGATCTACGAGCAGTACTTC. This translates into CSARENRIYEQYF.

As for this clonotype: Since a much larger clone is just one base distant, this may be a read error. This chain joins TRBV7-2 and TRBJ2-1; 8 bases fit TRBD2. The CDR3 is made up of 19 amino acids. Germline V gene sequence: CDR1 SGHTA, CDR2 FQGNSA. The CDR3 sequence: CANSFTKFSGTSSYNEQFF. Here the CDR3 DNA reads TGTGCCAACAGCTTCACAAAATTTAGCGGGACGAGCTCCTACAATGAGCAGTTCTTC.

The rearrangement links TRBV24-1 to TRBJ1-1, with D possibly matching TRBD1 (6 bases). CDR1 is KGHDR and CDR2 is SFDVKD in the germline V gene. This CDR3 has 11 amino acids. V dropped 5 bases and J dropped 10 bases, with 10 bases sitting between them. The CDR3 reads CATSVRGGAFF. The CDR3 nucleotides are TGTGCCACCAGTGTCCGAGGGGGAGCTTTCTTT.

This clonotype occurred many times. The chain uses TRBV20-1 and TRBJ2-5; weak D call: TRBD2 (5 bases). This CDR3 contains 13 residues. Trimming removed 3 bases from V and 1 base from J, with 9 bases in between. The germline gives CDR1 DFQATT, CDR2 SNEGSKA (reference sequence). The CDR3 DNA sequence: TGCAGTGCTAGGTGGCTAGCCCAAGAGACCCAGTACTTC. Translated: CSARWLAQETQYF.

This clonotype showed up many times. The chain has TRBV2 and TRBJ1-5; no clear D. Germline V CDR1 and CDR2: SNHLY, FYNNEI. V was trimmed by 7 bases and J by 4 bases, leaving 14 bases between them. The CDR3 has 14 amino acids. DNA for the CDR3: TGTGCCAGCACGGAATCGGACTTTAATCAGCCCCAGCATTTT. The encoded protein is CASTESDFNQPQHF.

Turning to this clonotype: Given a much more abundant clone one base away, this may be a read error. The rearrangement joins TRBV6-1 to TRBJ2-6, with 10 bases that match TRBD1. The CDR3 runs 19 residues. Per germline, CDR1 MNHNS and CDR2 SASEGT. The CDR3 protein is CASIQSGTGVLSGADVLTF. CDR3 bases: TGTGCCAGCATACAGTCCGGGACAGGGGTGCTATCTGGGGCCGACGTCCTGACTTTC.

This rearrangement joins TRBV6-5 to TRBJ2-3; D is unclear. CDR3 size: 15 residues. The V end was cut by 0 bases, the J end by 5 bases, with 12 bases between. CDR1 MNHEY and CDR2 SVGAGI come from the germline V gene. The CDR3 region is CASSYSAVRIDTQYF. DNA for the CDR3: TGTGCCAGCAGTTACTCCGCAGTGAGGATAGATACGCAGTATTTT.

V usage is TRBV20-1 and J usage is TRBJ2-7, with a possible D match to TRBD1 (5 bases). Trimming left V 6 bases short and J 0 bases short, with 15 bases between. This CDR3 has 14 residues. CDR1 and CDR2 from the germline V gene are DFQATT and SNEGSKA (reference sequence). The CDR3 reads CSASPRGLSYEQYF. Written as DNA, the CDR3 is TGCAGTGCCTCCCCTAGGGGCCTCTCCTACGAGCAGTACTTC.

The chain carries TRBV3-1 and TRBJ1-2, with 8 positions matching TRBD1. V trimming: 5 bases; J trimming: 6 bases; junction bases outside the gene matches: 14. The CDR3 contains 16 residues. Germline V gives CDR1 LGHDT, CDR2 YNNKEL (reference sequence). The CDR3 DNA follows: TGTGCCAGCAGCGAACAGATCGGGACAGGCCCTAATGGCTACACCTTC. It yields the protein CASSEQIGTGPNGYTF.